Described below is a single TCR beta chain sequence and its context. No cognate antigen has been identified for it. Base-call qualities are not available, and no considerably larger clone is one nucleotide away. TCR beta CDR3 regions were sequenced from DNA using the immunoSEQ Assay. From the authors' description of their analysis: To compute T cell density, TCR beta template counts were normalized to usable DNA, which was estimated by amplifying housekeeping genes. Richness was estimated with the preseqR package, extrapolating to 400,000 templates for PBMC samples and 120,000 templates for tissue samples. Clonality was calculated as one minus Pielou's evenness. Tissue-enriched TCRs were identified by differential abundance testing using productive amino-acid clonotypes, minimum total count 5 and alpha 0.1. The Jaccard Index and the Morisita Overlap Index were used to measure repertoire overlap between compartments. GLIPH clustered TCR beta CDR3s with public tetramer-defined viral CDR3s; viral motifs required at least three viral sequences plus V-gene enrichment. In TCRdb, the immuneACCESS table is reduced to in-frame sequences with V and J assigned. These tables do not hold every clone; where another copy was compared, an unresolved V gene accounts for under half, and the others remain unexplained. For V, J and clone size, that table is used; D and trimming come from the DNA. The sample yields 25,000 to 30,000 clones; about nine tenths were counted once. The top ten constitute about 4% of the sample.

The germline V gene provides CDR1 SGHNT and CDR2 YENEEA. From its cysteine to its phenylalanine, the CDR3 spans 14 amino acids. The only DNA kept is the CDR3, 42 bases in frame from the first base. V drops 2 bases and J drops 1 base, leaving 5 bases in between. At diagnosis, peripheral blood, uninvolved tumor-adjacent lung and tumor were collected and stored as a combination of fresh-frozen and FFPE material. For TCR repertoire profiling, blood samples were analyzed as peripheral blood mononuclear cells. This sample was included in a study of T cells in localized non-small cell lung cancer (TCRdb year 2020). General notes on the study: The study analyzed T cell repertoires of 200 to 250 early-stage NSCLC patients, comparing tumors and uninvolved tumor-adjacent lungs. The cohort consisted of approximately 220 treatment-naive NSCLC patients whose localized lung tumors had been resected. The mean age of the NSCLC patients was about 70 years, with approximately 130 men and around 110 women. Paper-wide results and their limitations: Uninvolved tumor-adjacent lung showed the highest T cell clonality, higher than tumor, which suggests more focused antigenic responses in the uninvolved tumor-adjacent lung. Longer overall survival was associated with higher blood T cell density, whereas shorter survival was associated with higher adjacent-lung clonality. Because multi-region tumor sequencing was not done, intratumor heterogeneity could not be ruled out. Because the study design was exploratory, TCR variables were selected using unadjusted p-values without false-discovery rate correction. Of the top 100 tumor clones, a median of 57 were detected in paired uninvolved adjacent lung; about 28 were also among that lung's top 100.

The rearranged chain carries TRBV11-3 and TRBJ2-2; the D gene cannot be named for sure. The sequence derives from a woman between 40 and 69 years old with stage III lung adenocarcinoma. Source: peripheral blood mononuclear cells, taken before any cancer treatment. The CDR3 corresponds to CASSLYWNTGELFF. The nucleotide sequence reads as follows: TGTGCCAGCAGCTTATATTGGAACACCGGGGAGCTGTTTTTT.